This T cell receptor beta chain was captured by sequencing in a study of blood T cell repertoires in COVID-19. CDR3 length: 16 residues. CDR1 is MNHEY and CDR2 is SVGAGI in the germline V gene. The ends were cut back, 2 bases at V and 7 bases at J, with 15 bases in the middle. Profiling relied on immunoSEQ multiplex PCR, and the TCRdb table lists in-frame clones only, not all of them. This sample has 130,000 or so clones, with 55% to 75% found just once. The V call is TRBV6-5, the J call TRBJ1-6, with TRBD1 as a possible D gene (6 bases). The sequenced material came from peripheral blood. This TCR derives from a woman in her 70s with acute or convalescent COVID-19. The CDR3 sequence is CASSYGLQGINSPLHF. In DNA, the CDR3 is TGTGCCAGCAGTTACGGGCTTCAGGGGATAAATTCACCCCTCCACTTT.